This TCR beta chain stems from a study of PD-L1 blockade in urothelial cancer. Study-level background: The patients first took atezolizumab around 2014, receiving 1,200 mg intravenously every 3 weeks.

The germline gives CDR1 SEHNR, CDR2 FQNEAQ (reference sequence). V was pared by 5 bases and J by 3 bases, with 8 bases of the junction left unmatched. This CDR3 contains 16 residues. The time point here: peripheral blood 6 weeks after treatment start. The repertoire was sequenced with immunoSEQ multiplex PCR; TCRdb's copy has only in-frame clones and lacks some. This sample has some 120,000 clones, with roughly 82% found just once. This chain uses TRBV7-9 with TRBJ1-4; 8 bases align to TRBD1. The input for sequencing was PBMCs, taken around atezolizumab (anti-PD-L1) treatment. The TCR sequence derives from a man in his fifties or sixties with urothelial cancer. CDR3 loop: CASSPQGALANEKLFF. Written as DNA, the CDR3 is TGTGCCAGCAGCCCTCAGGGGGCGCTTGCTAATGAAAAACTGTTTTTT. Complete variable domain (other parts from reference TRBV7-9 and TRBJ1-4): DTGVSQNPRHKITKRGQNVTFRCDPISEHNRLYWYRQTLGQGPEFLTYFQNEAQLEKSRLLSDRFSAERPKGSFSTLEIQRTEQGDSAMYLCASSPQGALANEKLFFGSGTQLSVL.